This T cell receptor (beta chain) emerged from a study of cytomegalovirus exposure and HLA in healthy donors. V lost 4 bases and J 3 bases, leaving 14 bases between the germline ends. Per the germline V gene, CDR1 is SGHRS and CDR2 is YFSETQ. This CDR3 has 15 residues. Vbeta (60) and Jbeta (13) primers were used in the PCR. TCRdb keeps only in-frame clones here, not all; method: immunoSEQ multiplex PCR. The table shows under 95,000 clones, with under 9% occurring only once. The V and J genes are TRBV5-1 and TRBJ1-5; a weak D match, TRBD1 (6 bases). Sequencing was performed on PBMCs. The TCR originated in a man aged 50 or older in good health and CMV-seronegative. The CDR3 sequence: CASSLGGETNQPQHF. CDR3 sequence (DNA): TGCGCCAGCAGCCTAGGGGGGGAGACCAATCAGCCCCAGCATTTT.